Following are 15 T cell receptor beta chains from one sample sequenced in a study of blood T cell repertoires in COVID-19 (TCRdb year 2020). Libraries were prepared through the immunoSEQ multiplex PCR assay. The source is immuneACCESS, and TCRdb retained only in-frame sequences with V and J called. Part of the clones is not carried over; for the studies checked, unresolved V genes explain less than half of this, and the remainder is unexplained. This sample holds around 130,000 clones; 75% to 90% were observed only once. Roughly 4.5% of the sample lies in the top ten. Sequenced sample: peripheral blood. Receptors originate from a human donor in a cohort sampled during active COVID-19.

The V gene is TRBV2, the J gene TRBJ1-1; no definite D call. Trimming removed 9 bases from V and 4 bases from J, with 9 bases in between. The CDR3 has 11 residues. Germline CDR1 and CDR2: SNHLY and FYNNEI. The CDR3 DNA reads TGTGCCAGTAAAACCGGCACTGAAGCTTTCTTT. Its protein is CASKTGTEAFF.

In this sample, this clone turned up once. The V call is TRBV7-8, the J call TRBJ2-7, with a tentative D call TRBD1 (6 bases). The CDR3 loop spans 15 amino acids. V lost 0 bases and J 6 bases, leaving 15 bases between the germline ends. CDR1 and CDR2 (germline): SGHVS, FQNEAQ. CDR3 amino acids: CASSLAGAPGSEQYF. The CDR3 DNA follows: TGTGCCAGCAGCTTAGCGGGGGCCCCGGGGTCCGAGCAGTACTTC.

The rearrangement joins TRBV30 to TRBJ1-3, with D perhaps matching TRBD1 (6 bases). This CDR3 comprises 15 residues. Germline lookup yields CDR1 GTSNPN and CDR2 SVGIG (reference sequence). V was pared by 2 bases and J by 2 bases, with 13 bases between. DNA of the CDR3: TGTGCCTGGAGTATTCAGGGACACCCTGGAAACACCATATATTTT. Its translation: CAWSIQGHPGNTIYF.

The rearrangement links TRBV7-2 to TRBJ2-2, with no clear D. This CDR3 region has 15 residues. Trimming took 5 bases from V and 6 from J, leaving 16 bases between them. Germline V gene sequence: CDR1 SGHTA, CDR2 FQGNSA. CDR3 region: CASSPLGSKSGELFF. The CDR3 nucleotides are TGTGCCAGCAGCCCACTCGGTTCCAAGTCCGGGGAGCTGTTTTTT.

V gene TRBV7-2 combines with J gene TRBJ2-5; D not resolved. The V end was cut by 10 bases, the J end by 4 bases, with 13 bases between. Germline values: CDR1 SGHTA, CDR2 FQGNSA. The CDR3 is 12 amino acids. The CDR3 nucleotides are TGTGCCACTTCCCTCTATCCAGAGACCCAGTACTTC. Its protein product is CATSLYPETQYF.

With respect to this clone: The sample contains more than one DNA sequence encoding this CDR3. The chain combines TRBV28 with TRBJ1-2; D is unclear. Germline CDR1 reads MDHEN; CDR2 reads SYDVKM. Trimming shortened V by 5 bases and J by 4 bases, and 5 bases separated the two germline ends. CDR3 length equals 11 residues. CDR3 protein: CASSTSYGYTF. In DNA form, the CDR3 reads TGTGCCAGCAGTACTAGCTATGGCTACACCTTC.

V gene TRBV30 combines with J gene TRBJ1-5; TRBD1 is a possible D gene (6 bases). The CDR3 covers 12 residues. Germline CDR1 and CDR2: GTSNPN and SVGIG (reference sequence). Deletions cut 1 base from V and 7 bases from J, with 8 bases between. CDR3 bases: TGTGCCTGGAGTGCAGGGGTCCAGCCCCAGCATTTT. Its protein is CAWSAGVQPQHF.

V and J are TRBV7-2 and TRBJ2-3, with TRBD2 matching over 13 bases. The V segment lost 4 bases and the J segment 5 bases; nucleotides outside the gene matches: 3. The germline gives CDR1 SGHTA, CDR2 FQGNSA. The CDR3 loop spans 15 amino acids. Here the CDR3 reads CASSWTSGSRDTQYF. The CDR3 region has the DNA TGTGCCAGCAGCTGGACTAGCGGGAGCCGAGATACGCAGTATTTT.

For the CDR3, the DNA is TGTGCCAGCAGCCTCAGTGGGCTGTCCCTCCACTTT. Protein sequence: CASSLSGLSLHF. The chain has TRBV7-2 and TRBJ1-6, with D unclear. CDR1 and CDR2 (germline): SGHTA, FQGNSA. The V and J ends lost 5 bases and 14 bases respectively, with 13 bases between them. CDR3 length equals 12 residues.

This chain joins TRBV5-1 and TRBJ2-7; D might be TRBD2 (5 bases). CDR3 length: 15 residues. CDR1 and CDR2 from the germline V gene are SGHRS and YFSETQ. V gave up 4 bases and J gave up 1 base, with 15 bases separating them. CDR3 bases: TGCGCCAGCAGCCCCGGGCCCGAGGGTTCCTACGAGCAGTACGTC. Amino acids: CASSPGPEGSYEQYV.

The chain couples TRBV30 to TRBJ1-2, with D hard to call. Trimming stripped 4 bases from V and 8 bases from J, with 14 bases between. The germline CDR1 and CDR2 sequences are GTSNPN and SVGIG (reference sequence). This CDR3 has 12 residues. CDR3 DNA: TGTGCCTGGATTTCACCCGCGCGAGGCTACACCTTC. Amino acids: CAWISPARGYTF.

V is TRBV6-6 and J is TRBJ2-1; 7 bases align to TRBD1. The CDR3 is made up of 14 amino acids. From germline, CDR1 is MNHNY and CDR2 SVGAGI (reference sequence). V lost 11 bases, J lost 1 base, and 8 bases stayed unmatched. CDR3 loop: CACRRQGSYNEQFF. The CDR3 bases are TGTGCCTGCCGAAGACAGGGATCCTACAATGAGCAGTTCTTC.

This chain joins TRBV2 and TRBJ1-1; 7 positions agree with TRBD1. V lost 5 bases and J lost 0; bases outside the gene matches: 15. The CDR3 runs to 18 residues. Germline values: CDR1 SNHLY, CDR2 FYNNEI. The CDR3 region is CASSLPTGDSALNTEAFF. The CDR3 DNA is TGTGCCAGCAGTCTCCCCACGGGGGACAGTGCATTGAACACTGAAGCTTTCTTT.

This chain joins TRBV7-2 and TRBJ2-5, with D perhaps matching TRBD1 (5 bases). This CDR3 spans 14 amino acids. Trimming removed 4 bases from V and 5 bases from J, with 14 bases in between. Germline values: CDR1 SGHTA, CDR2 FQGNSA. CDR3 residues: CASSWGGAGETQYF. In DNA, the CDR3 is TGTGCCAGCAGCTGGGGCGGTGCCGGGGAGACCCAGTACTTC.

The chain recombines TRBV7-2 with TRBJ2-3, with D possibly TRBD1 on 5 matching bases. Between the trimmed V and J ends, which lost 5 bases and 2 bases, there was a span of 11 bases. Germline values: CDR1 SGHTA, CDR2 FQGNSA. The CDR3 is 14 residues long. CDR3 in DNA: TGTGCCAGCAGCGCAGGGATTCTCACAGATACGCAGTATTTT. It encodes CASSAGILTDTQYF.